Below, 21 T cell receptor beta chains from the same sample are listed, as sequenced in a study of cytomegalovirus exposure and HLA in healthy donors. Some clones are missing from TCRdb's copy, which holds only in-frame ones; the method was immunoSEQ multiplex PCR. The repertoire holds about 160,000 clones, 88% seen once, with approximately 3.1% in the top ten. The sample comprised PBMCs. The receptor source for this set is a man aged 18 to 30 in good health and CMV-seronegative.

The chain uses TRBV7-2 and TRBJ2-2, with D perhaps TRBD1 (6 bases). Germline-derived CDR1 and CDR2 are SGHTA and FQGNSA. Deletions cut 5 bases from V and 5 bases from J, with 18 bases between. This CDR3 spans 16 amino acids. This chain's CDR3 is CASSPRAQGETGELFF. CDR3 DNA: TGTGCCAGCAGCCCCAGGGCACAGGGAGAGACCGGGGAGCTGTTTTTT.

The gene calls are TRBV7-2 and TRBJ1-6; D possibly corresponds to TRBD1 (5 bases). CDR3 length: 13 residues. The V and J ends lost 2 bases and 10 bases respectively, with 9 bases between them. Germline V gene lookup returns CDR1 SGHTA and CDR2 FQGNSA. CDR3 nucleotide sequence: TGTGCCAGCAGCTTACAGGGTCGGTCACCCCTCCACTTT. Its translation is CASSLQGRSPLHF.

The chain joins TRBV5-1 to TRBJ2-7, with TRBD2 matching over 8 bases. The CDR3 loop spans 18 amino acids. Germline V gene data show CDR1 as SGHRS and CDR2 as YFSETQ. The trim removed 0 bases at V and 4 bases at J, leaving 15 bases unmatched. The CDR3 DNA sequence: TGCGCCAGCAGCTTGGCGGGGGGGTTTGGCGGGCCCGGGTACGAGCAGTACTTC. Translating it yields CASSLAGGFGGPGYEQYF. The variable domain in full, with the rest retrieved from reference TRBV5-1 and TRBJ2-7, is KAGVTQTPRYLIKTRGQQVTLSCSPISGHRSVSWYQQTPGQGLQFLFEYFSETQRNKGNFPGRFSGRQFSNSRSEMNVSTLELGDSALYLCASSLAGGFGGPGYEQYFGPGTRLTVT.

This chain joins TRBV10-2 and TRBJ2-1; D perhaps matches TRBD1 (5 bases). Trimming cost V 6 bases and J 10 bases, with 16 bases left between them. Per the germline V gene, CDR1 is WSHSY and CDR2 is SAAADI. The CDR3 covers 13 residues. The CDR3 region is CASRETAGTEQFF. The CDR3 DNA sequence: TGCGCCAGCAGAGAGACAGCCGGTACCGAGCAGTTCTTC.

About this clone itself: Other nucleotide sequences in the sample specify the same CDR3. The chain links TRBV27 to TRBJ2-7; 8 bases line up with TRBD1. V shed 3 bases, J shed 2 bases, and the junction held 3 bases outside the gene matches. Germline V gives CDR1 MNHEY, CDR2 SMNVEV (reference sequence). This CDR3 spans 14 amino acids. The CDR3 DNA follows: TGTGCCAGCAGTTTGTCACAGGGGGCCTACGAGCAGTACTTC. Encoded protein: CASSLSQGAYEQYF.

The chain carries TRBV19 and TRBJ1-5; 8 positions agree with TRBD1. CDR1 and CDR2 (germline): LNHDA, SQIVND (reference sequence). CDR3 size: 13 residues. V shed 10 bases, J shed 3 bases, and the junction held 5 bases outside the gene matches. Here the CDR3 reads CATDRGPNQPQHF. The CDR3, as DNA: TGTGCCACCGACAGGGGACCCAATCAGCCCCAGCATTTT.

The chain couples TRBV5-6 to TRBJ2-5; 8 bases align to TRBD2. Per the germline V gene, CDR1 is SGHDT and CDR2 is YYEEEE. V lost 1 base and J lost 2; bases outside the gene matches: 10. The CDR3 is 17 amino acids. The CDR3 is CASSLPLSGGDQETQYF. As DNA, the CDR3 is TGTGCCAGCAGCTTGCCTTTGAGCGGGGGAGATCAAGAGACCCAGTACTTC.

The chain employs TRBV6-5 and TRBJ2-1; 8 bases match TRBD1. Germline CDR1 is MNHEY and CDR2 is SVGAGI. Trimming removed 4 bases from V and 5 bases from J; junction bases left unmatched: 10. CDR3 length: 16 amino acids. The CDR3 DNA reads TGTGCCAGCAGTTGGTCAAACAGGGGGGTCAACAATGAGCAGTTCTTC. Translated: CASSWSNRGVNNEQFF.

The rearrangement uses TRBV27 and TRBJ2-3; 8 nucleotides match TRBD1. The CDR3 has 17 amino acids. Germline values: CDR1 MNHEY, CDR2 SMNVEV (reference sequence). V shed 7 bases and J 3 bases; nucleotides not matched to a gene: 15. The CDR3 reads CASTRGRTLGITDTQYF. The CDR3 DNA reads TGTGCCAGCACCAGGGGGCGCACCCTAGGTATTACAGATACGCAGTATTTT.

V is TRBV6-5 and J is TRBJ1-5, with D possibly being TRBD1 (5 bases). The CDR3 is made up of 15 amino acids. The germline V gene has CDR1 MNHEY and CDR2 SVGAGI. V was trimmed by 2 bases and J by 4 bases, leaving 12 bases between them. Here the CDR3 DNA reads TGTGCCAGCAGTTACAAACCGGGGGGGAATCAGCCCCAGCATTTT. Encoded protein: CASSYKPGGNQPQHF.

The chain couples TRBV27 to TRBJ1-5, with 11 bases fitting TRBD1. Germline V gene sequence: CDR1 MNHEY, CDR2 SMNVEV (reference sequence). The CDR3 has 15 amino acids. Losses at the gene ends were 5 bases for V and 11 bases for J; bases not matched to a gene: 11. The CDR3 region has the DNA TGTGCCAGCAGTCCAGGGACAGGGGGGAGCTGGGCCCAGCATTTT. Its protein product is CASSPGTGGSWAQHF.

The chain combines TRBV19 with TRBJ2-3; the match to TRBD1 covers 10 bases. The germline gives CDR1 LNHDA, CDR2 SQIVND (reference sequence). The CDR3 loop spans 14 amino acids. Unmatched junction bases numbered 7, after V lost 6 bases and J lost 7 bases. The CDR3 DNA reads TGTGCCAGTAGCCGGACAGGGGGAATGAATACGCAGTATTTT. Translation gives CASSRTGGMNTQYF.

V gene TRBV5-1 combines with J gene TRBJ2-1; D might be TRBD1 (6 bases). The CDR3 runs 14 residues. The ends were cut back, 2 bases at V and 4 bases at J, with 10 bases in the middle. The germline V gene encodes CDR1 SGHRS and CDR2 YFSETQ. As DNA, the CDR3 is TGCGCCAGCAGCTTCCGGACAGTATACAATGAGCAGTTCTTC. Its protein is CASSFRTVYNEQFF.

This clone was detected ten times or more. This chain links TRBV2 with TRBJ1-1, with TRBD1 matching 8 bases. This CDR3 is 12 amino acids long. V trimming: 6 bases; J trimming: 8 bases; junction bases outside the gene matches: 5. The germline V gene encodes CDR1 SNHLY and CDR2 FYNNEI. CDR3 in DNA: TGTGCCAGCAGGACAGGGGAGAACGAAGCTTTCTTT. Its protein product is CASRTGENEAFF.

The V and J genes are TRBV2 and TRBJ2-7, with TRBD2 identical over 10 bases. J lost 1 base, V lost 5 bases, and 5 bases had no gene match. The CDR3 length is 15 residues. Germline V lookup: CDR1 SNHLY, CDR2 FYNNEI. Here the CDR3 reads CASSLAGGGSYEQYV. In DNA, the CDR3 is TGTGCCAGCAGTTTAGCGGGGGGAGGGTCCTACGAGCAGTACGTC.

The CDR3 here is CASSLGLGLPDGYTF. The CDR3 DNA reads TGTGCCAGCAGCTTAGGCCTTGGACTGCCAGATGGCTACACCTTC. J is TRBJ1-2 and V is TRBV13; unclear D gene. The ends were cut back, 0 bases at V and 6 bases at J, with 14 bases in the middle. The CDR3 is 15 amino acids. Germline CDR1 and CDR2: PRHDT and FYEKMQ (reference sequence).

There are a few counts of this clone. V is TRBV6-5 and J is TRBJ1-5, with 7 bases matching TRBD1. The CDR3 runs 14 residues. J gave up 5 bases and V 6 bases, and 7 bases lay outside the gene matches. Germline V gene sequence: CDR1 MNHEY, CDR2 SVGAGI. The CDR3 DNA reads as TGTGCCAGCAGCCCCGACAGGGCAGATCAGCCCCAGCATTTT. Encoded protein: CASSPDRADQPQHF.

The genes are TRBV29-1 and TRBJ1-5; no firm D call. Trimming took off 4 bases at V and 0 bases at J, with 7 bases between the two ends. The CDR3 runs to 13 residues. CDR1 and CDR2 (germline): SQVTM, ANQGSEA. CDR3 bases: TGCAGCGTTGCGAGGGATAGCAATCAGCCCCAGCATTTT. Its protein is CSVARDSNQPQHF.

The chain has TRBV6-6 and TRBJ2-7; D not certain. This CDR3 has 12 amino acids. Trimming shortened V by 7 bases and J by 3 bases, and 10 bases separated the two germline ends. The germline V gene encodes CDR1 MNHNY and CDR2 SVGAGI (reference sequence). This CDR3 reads CASTFTGYEQYF. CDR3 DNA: TGTGCCAGCACCTTCACTGGCTACGAGCAGTACTTC.

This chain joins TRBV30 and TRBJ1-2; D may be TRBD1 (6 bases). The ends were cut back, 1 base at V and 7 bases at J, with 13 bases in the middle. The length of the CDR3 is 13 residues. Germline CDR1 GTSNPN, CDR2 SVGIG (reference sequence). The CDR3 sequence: CAWSAGGPAGYTF. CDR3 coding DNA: TGTGCCTGGAGTGCCGGGGGGCCGGCTGGCTACACCTTC.

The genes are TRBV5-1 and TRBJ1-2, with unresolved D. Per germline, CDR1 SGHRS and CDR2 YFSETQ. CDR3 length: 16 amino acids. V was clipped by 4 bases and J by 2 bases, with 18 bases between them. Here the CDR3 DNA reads TGCGCCAGCAGCCGGATGGCCCCCGGGAAAAACTATGGCTACACCTTC. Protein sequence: CASSRMAPGKNYGYTF.